These T cell receptor beta chains were read from a single sample in a study of blood T cell repertoires in COVID-19. Assay: immunoSEQ multiplex PCR; the TCRdb copy retains only in-frame clones and omits some. The sample carries roughly 75,000 clones, roughly 80% recorded once. The source material was peripheral blood. These receptors all come from a man between 65 and 85 years old with acute or convalescent COVID-19. Both conserved end residues are part of each CDR3. D genes are given only for firm matches. Clone size is given for some rows only: seen once, a few or many times, or a class if the clone is expanded.

DNA	CDR3	D	V	J	size
TGTGCCAGCAGACTTCCGAACACTGAAGCTTTCTTT	CASRLPNTEAFF	.	TRBV25-1	TRBJ1-1	.
TGTGCCAGCAGCCCACAAACAGCTAACTATGGCTACACCTTC	CASSPQTANYGYTF	.	TRBV5-4	TRBJ1-2	once
TGTGCCTGGAGCGGGAGACTAGGGGTAAACAATGAGCAGTTCTTC	CAWSGRLGVNNEQFF	.	TRBV30	TRBJ2-1	few
TGTGCCTGGAGTGTCGGGTGGAGCTCTGGAAACACCATATATTTT	CAWSVGWSSGNTIYF	.	TRBV30	TRBJ1-3	.
TGTGCCAGCAGCAGGGGGTCCTCCTACGAGCAGTACTTC	CASSRGSSYEQYF	TRBD1	TRBV6-2/TRBV6-3	TRBJ2-7	.
TGTGCCAGCAGCCAAGTCGGGGGGGGAACCGGAAACATTCAGTACTTC	CASSQVGGGTGNIQYF	TRBD2	TRBV14	TRBJ2-4	.
TGTGCCAGCACCAGGGACTGGGAAGCTTTCTTT	CASTRDWEAFF	.	TRBV6-6	TRBJ1-1	.
TGCAGCGTTGCCGTTAGCTTGGGCTACGAGCAGTACTTC	CSVAVSLGYEQYF	.	TRBV29-1	TRBJ2-7	.
TGTGCCTGGAGTATTGGAGAGCCCTATGGCTACACCTTC	CAWSIGEPYGYTF	.	TRBV30	TRBJ1-2	once
TGCAGCGTTGAACGGGTCGGGAGGACCTACGAGCAGTACTTC	CSVERVGRTYEQYF	TRBD2	TRBV29-1	TRBJ2-7	once
TGTGCCAGCAGCCTAACTAGCGGCTACCCCACAGATACGCAGTATTTT	CASSLTSGYPTDTQYF	TRBD2	TRBV7-2	TRBJ2-3	.
TGTGCCAGCAGTCCAACGGGACAGGGGCCCCTATTTCAGCCCCAGCATTTT	CASSPTGQGPLFQPQHF	TRBD1	TRBV28	TRBJ1-5	few
TGTGCCAGCAGGCGCTACCCCCCCTCGTTTGAGCAGTTCTTC	CASRRYPPSFEQFF	.	TRBV3-1/TRBV3-2	TRBJ2-1	.